Reported below is one T cell receptor beta chain. Profiling relied on immunoSEQ multiplex PCR, and the TCRdb table lists in-frame clones only, not all of them. The sample has about 120,000 clones; about 90% are singletons. The source of the sample is a study of T cell responses to AZD1222 COVID-19 vaccine. Germline assignment: CDR1 SEHNR and CDR2 FQNEAQ (reference sequence). This CDR3 comprises 15 residues. Trimming took 3 bases from V and 3 from J, leaving 14 bases between them. The input for sequencing was peripheral blood, taken on day 0 of AZD1222 vaccination. This rearrangement joins TRBV7-9 to TRBJ2-5, with D perhaps matching TRBD1 (6 bases). This TCR was sampled from an adult in good health. CDR3 in DNA: TGTGCCAGCAGCTTCCTTGGGGCAGGGGAAGAGACCCAGTACTTC. Translated: CASSFLGAGEETQYF.